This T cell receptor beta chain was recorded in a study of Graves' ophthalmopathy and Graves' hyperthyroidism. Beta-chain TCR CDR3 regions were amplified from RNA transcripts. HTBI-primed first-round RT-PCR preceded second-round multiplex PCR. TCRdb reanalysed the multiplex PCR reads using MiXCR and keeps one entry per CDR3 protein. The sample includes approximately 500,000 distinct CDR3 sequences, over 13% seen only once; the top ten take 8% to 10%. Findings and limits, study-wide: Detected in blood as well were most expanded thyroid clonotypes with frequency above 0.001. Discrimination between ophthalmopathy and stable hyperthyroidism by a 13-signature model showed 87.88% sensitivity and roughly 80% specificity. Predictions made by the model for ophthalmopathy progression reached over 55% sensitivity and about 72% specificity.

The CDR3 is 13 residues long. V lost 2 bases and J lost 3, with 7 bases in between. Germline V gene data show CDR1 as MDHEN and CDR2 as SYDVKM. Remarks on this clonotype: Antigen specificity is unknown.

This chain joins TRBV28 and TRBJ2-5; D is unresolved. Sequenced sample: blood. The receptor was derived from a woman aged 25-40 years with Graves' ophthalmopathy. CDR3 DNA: TGTGCCAGCAGTTTAGGGAAGGAAGAGACCCAGTACTTC. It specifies CASSLGKEETQYF.